The 7 T cell receptor beta chains given below trace back to one sample, sequenced in a study of blood T cell repertoires in COVID-19 (dated by TCRdb to about 2020). The library relied on the immunoSEQ multiplex PCR assay. The table comes from immuneACCESS by way of TCRdb, which keeps in-frame sequences with V and J called. Part of the clones is missing from these tables; in studies checked, under half for an unresolved V gene and the rest for unknown reasons. The sample table records around 60,000 clones; about four fifths of these occur just once. The ten largest clonotypes hold 15% to 25% of the sample. Input material: peripheral blood. The receptors come from a man aged 25-45 years with COVID-19, enrolled during active disease.

This chain's CDR3 is CASSATSGRNTGELFF. The CDR3 DNA sequence: TGTGCCAGCAGCGCTACTAGCGGGAGGAACACCGGGGAGCTGTTTTTT. The chain carries TRBV9 and TRBJ2-2, with 11 bases identical to TRBD2. Trimming at V came to 3 bases and at J to 1 base, leaving 2 bases not matched to a gene. This CDR3 is 16 amino acids long. The germline gives CDR1 SGDLS, CDR2 YYNGEE.

The gene calls are TRBV11-1 and TRBJ1-2; D remains ambiguous. Germline V CDR1 and CDR2: SGHAT, FQDESV (reference sequence). V dropped 5 bases and J dropped 4 bases, with 17 bases sitting between them. The CDR3 spans 15 residues. Here the CDR3 DNA reads TGTGCCAGCAGCCCTAGTGGCCTTCCGGCCTATGGCTACACCTTC. Translating it yields CASSPSGLPAYGYTF.

V usage is TRBV27 and J usage is TRBJ2-5; the D gene is possibly TRBD2 (6 bases). This CDR3 region has 13 residues. In germline, CDR1 is MNHEY, CDR2 SMNVEV (reference sequence). The V gene lost 2 bases and the J gene lost 7 bases, with 11 bases spanning the gap. The CDR3 sequence: CASSLASEATQYF. The CDR3 region has the DNA TGTGCCAGCAGTTTAGCTAGCGAGGCGACCCAGTACTTC.

The DNA of the CDR3 is TGCAGTGCTAGTTTGGTTATGGGGACAGCCCTCACAGATACGCAGTATTTT. Its protein product is CSASLVMGTALTDTQYF. The rearrangement joins TRBV20-1 to TRBJ2-3; TRBD1 matches at 7 bases. The CDR3 runs to 17 residues. From germline, CDR1 is DFQATT and CDR2 SNEGSKA (reference sequence). V shed 3 bases and J 2 bases; nucleotides not matched to a gene: 14.

The CDR3 region is CASEGTGREYTDTQYF. CDR3 coding DNA: TGTGCCAGCGAGGGGACAGGGCGGGAGTACACAGATACGCAGTATTTT. V usage is TRBV7-9 and J usage is TRBJ2-3, with 9 bases aligning to TRBD1. The CDR3 has 16 amino acids. In germline, CDR1 is SEHNR, CDR2 FQNEAQ (reference sequence). V was clipped by 8 bases and J by 2 bases; unmatched bases: 11.

The rearrangement uses TRBV28 and TRBJ1-4; 8 bases agree with TRBD1. V trimming: 3 bases; J trimming: 8 bases; junction bases outside the gene matches: 8. This CDR3 region has 15 residues. Germline CDR1 and CDR2: MDHEN and SYDVKM. The CDR3 DNA is TGTGCCAGCAGTTTCCAGACAGGGGCGGTAGAAAAACTGTTTTTT. Amino acid sequence: CASSFQTGAVEKLFF.

The genes are TRBV9 and TRBJ2-7; 8 nucleotides agree with TRBD2. The germline CDR1 and CDR2 sequences are SGDLS and YYNGEE. Trimming at V came to 0 bases and at J to 6 bases, leaving 8 bases not matched to a gene. The CDR3 covers 15 residues. CDR3 in amino acids: CASSVGGGAGGEQYF. CDR3 DNA sequence: TGTGCCAGCAGCGTAGGGGGCGGGGCGGGAGGCGAGCAGTACTTC.